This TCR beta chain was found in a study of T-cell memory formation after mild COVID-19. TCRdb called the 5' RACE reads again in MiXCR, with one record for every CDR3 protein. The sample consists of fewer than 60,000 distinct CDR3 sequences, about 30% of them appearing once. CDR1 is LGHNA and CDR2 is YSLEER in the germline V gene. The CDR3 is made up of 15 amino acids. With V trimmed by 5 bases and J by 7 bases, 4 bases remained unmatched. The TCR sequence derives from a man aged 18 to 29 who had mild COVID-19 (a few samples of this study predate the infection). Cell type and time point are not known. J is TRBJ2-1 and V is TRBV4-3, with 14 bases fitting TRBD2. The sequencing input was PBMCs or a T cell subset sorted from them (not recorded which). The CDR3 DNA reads TGCGCCAGCAGCTCGCGACTAGCGGGGGGGAATGAGCAGTTCTTC. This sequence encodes CASSSRLAGGNEQFF.